The rows below give T cell receptor beta chains drawn from one sample of a study of blood T cell repertoires in COVID-19. Measured with immunoSEQ multiplex PCR; TCRdb has only the in-frame clones, and not every one. The sample contains approximately 260,000 clones, more than 65% of which appear only once. The sequenced sample consisted of peripheral blood. Receptor source: a woman in her forties with active or convalescent COVID-19. Both conserved end residues are trimmed from each CDR3.

>TRBJ1-6|TRBV2
ASSNRGGYNSPLH
>TRBJ1-5|TRBV9
ASSVGGTGNQPQH
>TRBJ1-4|TRBV23-1
ASMPKGTENEKLF
>TRBJ1-2|TRBV21-1
ASRRWAGGSYT
>TRBJ2-6|TRBV28
ASSFGGMGSGANVLT
>TRBJ2-3|TRBV7-9
ASSLLGDTQY
>TRBJ2-1|TRBV27
ASSYRGRDEQF
>TRBJ1-6|TRBV9
ASSEDSSYNSPLH
>TRBJ1-2|TRBV2
ASSEGTGGAGNYGYT
>TRBJ1-5|TRBV19
ASRKRAGDQPQH
>TRBJ1-2|TRBV5-1
ASSFGRASQAGGYT
>TRBJ2-7|TRBV12-5
ASGLPSTSGAAYEQY
>TRBJ2-5|TRBV5-1
ASSLGPSGGQETQY
>TRBJ1-3|TRBV19
ASSIGTSSGNTIY
>TRBJ2-1|TRBV11-2
ASSSSGTGYNEQF
>TRBJ1-4|TRBV5-1
ASSLEGQTNEKLF
>TRBJ2-7|TRBV19
ASSIGVRSYEQY
>TRBJ2-3|TRBV5-6
APRGSKVRDTQY
>TRBJ2-1|TRBV7-9
ASSLSGNEQF
>TRBJ2-7|TRBV5-4
ASSRTGGEEQY
>TRBJ2-7|TRBV9
ASSAAPGQPAYEQY
>TRBJ1-2|TRBV29-1
SVWTTGYGYT
>TRBJ2-1|TRBV7-8
ASSSIQGSYNEQF
>TRBJ1-1|TRBV7-9
ASSLAHEAF
>TRBJ2-1|TRBV3-1/TRBV3-2
ASSQDRYNEQF
>TRBJ1-3|TRBV27
ASSAGRDSGNTIY
>TRBJ2-7|TRBV19
ASSKQDHSYEQY
>TRBJ1-2|TRBV5-4
ASSLVGGVYGYT
>TRBJ1-6|TRBV5-1
ASSLGGAYNSPLH
>TRBJ1-3|TRBV5-1
ASSWGTGSSGNTIY
>TRBJ2-3|TRBV29-1
SAVRGADTQY
>TRBJ2-5|TRBV5-6
ASSGRTGSGETQY